This T cell receptor (beta chain) was found in a study of human T cells and chemical hapten exposure. Across the study: All through the roughly 25-week study, the scalp of each patient received diphenylcyclopropenone doses weekly.

Specified time point: patch test 3, about 24 weeks after DPC sensitization. Described treatment: therapeutic diphenylcyclopropenone sensitization with weekly scalp DPC. The library tagged each cDNA molecule with unique molecular identifiers. TCRdb independently ran MiXCR on the RACE reads; one entry per CDR3 protein. The sample shows tens of thousands of distinct CDR3 sequences, over 8.5% of them seen only once. The source was whole blood, collected in connection with sensitization to the hapten diphenylcyclopropenone (DPC). The TCR sequence derives from a woman in her forties or fifties with alopecia areata. Some clones in this sample may be carry-over from other donors' samples.

CDR3 coding DNA: TGTGCCAGCAGTACCATTGAGGCAAAGAAGCAGTTCTTC. Its translation is CASSTIEAKKQFF. V is TRBV6-2 or TRBV6-3 and J is TRBJ2-1; D is unclear. Germline lookup yields CDR1 MNHEY and CDR2 SVGEGT. V was pared by 5 bases and J by 11 bases, with 16 bases between. The length of the CDR3 is 13 residues.